One sample yielded the 5 T cell receptor beta chains listed below, sequenced in a study of read filtering for tumor transcriptome and immune sequencing. Molecular barcoded adaptors covering alpha/delta and beta/gamma chains were used on approximately 400 ng RNA. TCRdb passed the reads through MiXCR, listing each CDR3 protein once. The table has 30,000 to 45,000 distinct CDR3 sequences, 13% to 15% seen once. Material for sequencing was a population of CD138-negative cells sorted from bone marrow. The source is a donor aged 40 or over with multiple myeloma.

This clonotype was seen many times. The chain recombines TRBV20-1 with TRBJ2-3; TRBD2 agrees at 7 bases. CDR1 DFQATT and CDR2 SNEGSKA come from the germline V gene (reference sequence). This CDR3 is built from 16 residues. Trimming at V came to 0 bases and at J to 0 bases, leaving 6 bases not matched to a gene. CDR3 sequence reads: CSARDGRGISTDTQYF. CDR3 DNA sequence: TGCAGTGCTAGAGATGGGCGGGGGATTAGCACAGATACGCAGTATTTT.

V and J are TRBV7-2 and TRBJ1-2, with TRBD1 matching over 8 bases. The CDR3 contains 13 residues. With 5 bases clipped from V and 7 bases from J, the junction kept 6 bases outside the gene matches. The germline V gene has CDR1 SGHTA and CDR2 FQGNSA. In DNA form, the CDR3 reads TGTGCCAGCAGCCACCCGCAGGGGGCTGGCTACACCTTC. This gives the protein CASSHPQGAGYTF.

With respect to this clonotype: The CDR3 ends on some other residue instead of the conserved phenylalanine or tryptophan, so this is likely a read error. The CDR3 here is CASSLALNTDAFL. DNA for the CDR3: TGTGCCAGCAGCTTAGCTCTGAACACTGACGCTTTCCTT. V usage is TRBV11-3 and J usage is TRBJ1-1, with D uncertain. The CDR3 is made up of 13 amino acids. CDR1 is SGHNT and CDR2 is YENEEA in the germline V gene.

There are many counts of this clonotype. The chain has TRBV7-2 and TRBJ1-3, with a weak D call TRBD1 (6 bases). Deletions cut 5 bases from V and 0 bases from J, with 11 bases between. CDR1 is SGHTA and CDR2 is FQGNSA in the germline V gene. CDR3 length equals 15 residues. The CDR3 DNA reads TGTGCCAGCAGCCCCAGGGGAACCTCTGGAAACACCATATATTTT. Its protein is CASSPRGTSGNTIYF.

In its sample, this clonotype was seen many times. The V gene is TRBV6-5, the J gene TRBJ1-5; no reliable D call. V dropped 5 bases and J dropped 6 bases, with 11 bases sitting between them. CDR1 and CDR2 from the germline V gene are MNHEY and SVGAGI. The length of the CDR3 is 13 residues. The CDR3 region has the DNA TGTGCCAGCAGTCCTAGCCCGGGTCAGCCCCAGCATTTT. It translates to CASSPSPGQPQHF.